This note documents a single TCR beta chain sequence. Its antigen is unidentified. This entry is derived from a study of T cells in Graves' hyperthyroidism and ophthalmopathy. Study-level points and caveats: A median roughly six months before onset, the model predicted ophthalmopathy. Ophthalmopathy was told apart from stable hyperthyroidism by a 13 V-J model.

Researchers amplified the TCR beta CDR3 regions from RNA transcripts. With the HTBI primer set, the TCR CDR3 went through a first round of RT-PCR. TCRdb called the multiplex PCR reads again in MiXCR, with one record for every CDR3 protein. This sample carries around 240,000 distinct CDR3 sequences, roughly 15% of them seen once, and the ten largest clones take less than 15%. CDR1 and CDR2 from the germline V gene are MNHEY and SVGEGT. The V and J ends lost 6 bases and 8 bases respectively, with 11 bases between them. This CDR3 has 12 amino acids. Source material: blood. The clonotype was recovered from a woman aged 35 to 49 with Graves' hyperthyroidism that later progressed to Graves' ophthalmopathy. The V and J genes are TRBV6-2 or TRBV6-3 and TRBJ2-1; perhaps TRBD2 as D (5 bases). The DNA for the CDR3 is TGTGCCAGCAGATCTCTAGCAGATGAGCAGTTCTTC. Translating gives CASRSLADEQFF.